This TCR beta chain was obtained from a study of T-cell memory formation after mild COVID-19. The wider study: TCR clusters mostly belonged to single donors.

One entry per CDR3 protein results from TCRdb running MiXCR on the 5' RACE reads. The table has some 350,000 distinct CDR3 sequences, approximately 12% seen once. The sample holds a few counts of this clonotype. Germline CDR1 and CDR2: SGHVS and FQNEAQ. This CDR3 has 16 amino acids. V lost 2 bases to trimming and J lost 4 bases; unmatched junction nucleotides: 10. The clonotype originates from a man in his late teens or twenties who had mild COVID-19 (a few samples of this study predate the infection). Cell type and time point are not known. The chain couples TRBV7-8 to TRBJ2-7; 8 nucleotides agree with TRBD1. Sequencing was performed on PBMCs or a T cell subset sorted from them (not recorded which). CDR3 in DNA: TGTGCCAGCAGCTTACAGGGGGCAGGGGTCGTGTACGAGCAGTACTTC. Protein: CASSLQGAGVVYEQYF. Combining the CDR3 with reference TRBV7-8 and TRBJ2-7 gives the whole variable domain GAGVSQSPRYKVAKRGQDVALRCDPISGHVSLFWYQQALGQGPEFLTYFQNEAQLDKSGLPSDRFFAERPEGSVSTLKIQRTQQEDSAVYLCASSLQGAGVVYEQYFGPGTRLTVT.